What follows describes a single T cell receptor beta chain. As yet, its antigen is unknown. TCRdb's table, derived via immunoSEQ multiplex PCR, lists solely in-frame clones and lacks some. This sample has 55,000 to 65,000 clones; under 90% occur once, and the top ten carry over 3.5%. The data were obtained in a study of a mutant IDH1 vaccine in newly diagnosed glioma. Study-level information: Patients previously underwent radiotherapy, temozolomide, or both, and most underwent both.

The CDR3 is 16 residues long. The germline gives CDR1 WNHNN, CDR2 SYGVQD (reference sequence). The trim removed 2 bases at V and 0 bases at J, leaving 7 bases unmatched. As for time point: week 35, safety follow-up. Doses comprised 300 ug of mutant IDH1 20-mer peptide each, plus topical imiquimod. Administration of eight vaccinations to patients took place in weeks 1, 3, 5, 7, 11, 15, 19, 23. Material: PBMCs, obtained from a glioma patient whose treatment included an IDH1 peptide vaccine. The chain has TRBV10-1 and TRBJ2-7, with TRBD2 matching 7 bases. The sequence derives from a man aged 25-45 years with glioma. The CDR3 bases are TGCGCCAGCAGTGAGCGAGGACTAGGGAGCTCCTACGAGCAGTACTTC. It specifies CASSERGLGSSYEQYF.